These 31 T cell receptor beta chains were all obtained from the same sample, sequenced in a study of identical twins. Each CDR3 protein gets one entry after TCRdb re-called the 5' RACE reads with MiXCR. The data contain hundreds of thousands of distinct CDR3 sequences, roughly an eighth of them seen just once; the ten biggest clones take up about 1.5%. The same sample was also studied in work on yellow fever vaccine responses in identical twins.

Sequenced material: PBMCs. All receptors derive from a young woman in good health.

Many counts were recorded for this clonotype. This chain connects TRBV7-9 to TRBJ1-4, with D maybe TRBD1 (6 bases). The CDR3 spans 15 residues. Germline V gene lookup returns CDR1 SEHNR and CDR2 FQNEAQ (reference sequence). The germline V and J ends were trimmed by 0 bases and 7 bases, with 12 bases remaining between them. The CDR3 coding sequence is TGTGCCAGCAGCTTAGCCACAGGGCCTTTTGAAAAACTGTTTTTT. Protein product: CASSLATGPFEKLFF.

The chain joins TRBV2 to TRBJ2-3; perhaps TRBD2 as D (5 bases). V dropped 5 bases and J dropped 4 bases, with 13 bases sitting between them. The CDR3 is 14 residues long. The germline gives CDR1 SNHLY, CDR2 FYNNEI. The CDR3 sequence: CASSQLGSADTQYF. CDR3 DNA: TGTGCCAGCAGTCAACTAGGGTCTGCAGATACGCAGTATTTT.

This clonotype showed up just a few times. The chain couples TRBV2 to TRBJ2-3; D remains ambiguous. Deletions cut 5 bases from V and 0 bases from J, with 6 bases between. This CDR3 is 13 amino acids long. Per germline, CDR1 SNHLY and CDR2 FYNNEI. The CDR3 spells CASSWQSTDTQYF. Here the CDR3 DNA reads TGTGCCAGCAGTTGGCAGAGCACAGATACGCAGTATTTT. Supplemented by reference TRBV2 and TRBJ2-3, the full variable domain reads EPEVTQTPSHQVTQMGQEVILRCVPISNHLYFYWYRQILGQKVEFLVSFYNNEISEKSEIFDDQFSVERPDGSNFTLKIRSTKLEDSAMYFCASSWQSTDTQYFGPGTRLTVL.

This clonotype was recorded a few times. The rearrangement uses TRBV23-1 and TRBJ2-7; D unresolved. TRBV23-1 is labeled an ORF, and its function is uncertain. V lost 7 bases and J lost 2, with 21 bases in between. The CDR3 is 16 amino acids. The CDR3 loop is CASTPVCTPRAYEQYF. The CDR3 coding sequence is TGCGCCAGCACCCCTGTTTGTACCCCCCGGGCCTACGAGCAGTACTTC.

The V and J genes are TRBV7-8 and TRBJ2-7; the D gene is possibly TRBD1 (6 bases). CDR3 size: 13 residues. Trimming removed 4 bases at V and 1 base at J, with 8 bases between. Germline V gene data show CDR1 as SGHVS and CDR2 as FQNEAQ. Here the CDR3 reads CASSSRGSYEQYV. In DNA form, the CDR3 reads TGTGCCAGCAGCTCCAGGGGTTCCTACGAGCAGTACGTC.

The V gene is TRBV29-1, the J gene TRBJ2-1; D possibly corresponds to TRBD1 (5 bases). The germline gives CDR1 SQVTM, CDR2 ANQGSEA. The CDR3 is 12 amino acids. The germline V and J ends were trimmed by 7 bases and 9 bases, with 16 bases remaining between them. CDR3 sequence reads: CSGGMAGGEQFF. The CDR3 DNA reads TGCAGCGGGGGCATGGCCGGCGGTGAGCAGTTCTTC.

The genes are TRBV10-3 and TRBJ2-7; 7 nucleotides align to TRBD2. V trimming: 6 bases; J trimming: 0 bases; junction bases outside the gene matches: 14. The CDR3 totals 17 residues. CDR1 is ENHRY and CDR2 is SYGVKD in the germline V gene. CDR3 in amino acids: CAISGTTTRFSSYEQYF. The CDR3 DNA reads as TGTGCCATCAGCGGGACTACTACCAGGTTCAGCTCCTACGAGCAGTACTTC.

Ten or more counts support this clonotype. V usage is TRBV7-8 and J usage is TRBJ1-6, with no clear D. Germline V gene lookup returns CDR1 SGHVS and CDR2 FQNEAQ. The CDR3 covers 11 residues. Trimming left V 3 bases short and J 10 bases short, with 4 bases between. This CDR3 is CASSLKSPLHF. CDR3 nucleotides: TGTGCCAGCAGCTTGAAGTCACCCCTCCACTTT.

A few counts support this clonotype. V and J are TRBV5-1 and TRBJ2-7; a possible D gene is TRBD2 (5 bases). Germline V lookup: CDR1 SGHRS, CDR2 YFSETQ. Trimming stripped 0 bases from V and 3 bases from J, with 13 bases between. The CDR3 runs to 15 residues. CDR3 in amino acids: CASSLDLGSLYEQYF. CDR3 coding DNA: TGCGCCAGCAGCTTGGACCTTGGGAGTCTCTACGAGCAGTACTTC.

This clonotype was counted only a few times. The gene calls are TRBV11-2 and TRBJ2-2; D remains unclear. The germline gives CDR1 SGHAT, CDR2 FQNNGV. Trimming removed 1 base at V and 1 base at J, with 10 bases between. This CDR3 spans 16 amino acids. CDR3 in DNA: TGTGCCAGCAGCTTAGTAGGGCGATGGAACACCGGGGAGCTGTTTTTT. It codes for CASSLVGRWNTGELFF.

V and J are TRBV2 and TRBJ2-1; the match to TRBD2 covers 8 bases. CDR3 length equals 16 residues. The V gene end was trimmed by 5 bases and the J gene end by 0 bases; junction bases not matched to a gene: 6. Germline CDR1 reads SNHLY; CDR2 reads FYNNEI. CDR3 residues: CASSPSGRYSYNEQFF. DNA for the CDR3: TGTGCCAGCAGTCCTAGCGGGCGATACTCCTACAATGAGCAGTTCTTC.

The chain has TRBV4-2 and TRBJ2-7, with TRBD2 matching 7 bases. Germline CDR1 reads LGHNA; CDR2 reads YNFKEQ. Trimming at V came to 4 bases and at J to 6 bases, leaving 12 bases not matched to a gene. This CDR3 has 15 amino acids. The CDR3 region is CASSPNGGSFFEQYF. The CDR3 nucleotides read TGTGCCAGCAGCCCTAACGGCGGGAGTTTCTTCGAGCAGTACTTC.

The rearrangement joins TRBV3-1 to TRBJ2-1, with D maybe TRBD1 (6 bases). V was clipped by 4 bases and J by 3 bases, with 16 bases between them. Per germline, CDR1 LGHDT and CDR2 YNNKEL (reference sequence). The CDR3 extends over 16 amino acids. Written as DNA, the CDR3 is TGTGCCAGCAGCCCGACCGGGACACTTATCTACAATGAGCAGTTCTTC. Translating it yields CASSPTGTLIYNEQFF.

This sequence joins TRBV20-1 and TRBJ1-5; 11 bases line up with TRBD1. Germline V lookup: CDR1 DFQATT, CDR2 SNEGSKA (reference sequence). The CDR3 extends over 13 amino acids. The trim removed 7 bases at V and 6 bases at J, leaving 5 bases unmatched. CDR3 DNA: TGCAGTGTCGGACAGGGGGCTAGTCAGCCCCAGCATTTT. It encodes CSVGQGASQPQHF.

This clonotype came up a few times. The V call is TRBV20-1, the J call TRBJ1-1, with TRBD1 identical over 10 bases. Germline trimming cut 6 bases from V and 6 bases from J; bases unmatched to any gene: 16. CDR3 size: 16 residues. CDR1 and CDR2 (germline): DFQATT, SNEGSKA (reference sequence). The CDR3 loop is CSADSSPGQGLPEAFF. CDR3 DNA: TGCAGTGCCGATTCTTCCCCGGGACAGGGGCTTCCTGAAGCTTTCTTT.

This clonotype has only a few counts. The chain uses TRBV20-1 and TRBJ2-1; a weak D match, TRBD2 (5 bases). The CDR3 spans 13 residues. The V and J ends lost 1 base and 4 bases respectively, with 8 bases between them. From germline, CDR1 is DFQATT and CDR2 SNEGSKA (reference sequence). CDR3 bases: TGCAGTGCTAGAGCCGGGAATTACAATGAGCAGTTCTTC. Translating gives CSARAGNYNEQFF.

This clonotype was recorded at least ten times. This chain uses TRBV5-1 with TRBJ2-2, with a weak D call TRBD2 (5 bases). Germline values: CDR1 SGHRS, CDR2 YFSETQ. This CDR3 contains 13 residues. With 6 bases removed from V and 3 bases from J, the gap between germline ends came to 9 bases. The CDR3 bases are TGCGCCAGCACCCCGAGGGACACCGGGGAGCTGTTTTTT. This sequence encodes CASTPRDTGELFF.

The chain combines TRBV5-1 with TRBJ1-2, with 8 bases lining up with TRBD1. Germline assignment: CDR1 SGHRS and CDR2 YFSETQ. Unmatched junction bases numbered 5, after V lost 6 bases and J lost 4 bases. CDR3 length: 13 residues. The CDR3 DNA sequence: TGCGCCAGCACCTTCGACAGGGGCTATGGCTACACCTTC. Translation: CASTFDRGYGYTF.

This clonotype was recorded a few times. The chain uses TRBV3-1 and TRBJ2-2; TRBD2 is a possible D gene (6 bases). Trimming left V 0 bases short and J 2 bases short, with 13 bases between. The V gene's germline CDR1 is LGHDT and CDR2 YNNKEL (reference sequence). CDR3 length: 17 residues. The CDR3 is CASSQDEEGLNTGELFF. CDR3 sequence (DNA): TGTGCCAGCAGCCAAGATGAAGAAGGACTAAACACCGGGGAGCTGTTTTTT.

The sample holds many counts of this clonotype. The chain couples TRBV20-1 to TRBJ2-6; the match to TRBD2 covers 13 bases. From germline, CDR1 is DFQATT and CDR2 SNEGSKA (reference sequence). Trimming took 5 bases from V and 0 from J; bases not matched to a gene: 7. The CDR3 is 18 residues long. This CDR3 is CSAGRLAGGSSGANVLTF. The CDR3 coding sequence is TGCAGTGCTGGACGACTAGCGGGGGGCAGCTCTGGGGCCAACGTCCTGACTTTC.

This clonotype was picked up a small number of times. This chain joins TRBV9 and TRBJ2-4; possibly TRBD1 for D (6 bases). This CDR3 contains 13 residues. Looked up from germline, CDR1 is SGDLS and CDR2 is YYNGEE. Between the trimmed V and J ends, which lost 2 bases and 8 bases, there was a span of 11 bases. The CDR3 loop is CASSVATGYIQYF. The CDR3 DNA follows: TGTGCCAGCAGCGTCGCTACAGGGTACATTCAGTACTTC.

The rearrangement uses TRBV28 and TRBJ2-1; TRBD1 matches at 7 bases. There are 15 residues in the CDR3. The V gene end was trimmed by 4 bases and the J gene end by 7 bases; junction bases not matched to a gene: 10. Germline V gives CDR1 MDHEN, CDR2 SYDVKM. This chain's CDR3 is CASSSLRDSLNEQFF. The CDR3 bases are TGTGCCAGCAGTTCATTACGGGACAGCTTAAATGAGCAGTTCTTC.

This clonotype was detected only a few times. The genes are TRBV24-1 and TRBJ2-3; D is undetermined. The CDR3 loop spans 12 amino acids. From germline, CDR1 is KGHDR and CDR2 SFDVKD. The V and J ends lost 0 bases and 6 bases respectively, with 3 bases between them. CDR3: CATSDLVDTQYF. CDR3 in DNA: TGTGCCACCAGTGATTTGGTGGATACGCAGTATTTT.

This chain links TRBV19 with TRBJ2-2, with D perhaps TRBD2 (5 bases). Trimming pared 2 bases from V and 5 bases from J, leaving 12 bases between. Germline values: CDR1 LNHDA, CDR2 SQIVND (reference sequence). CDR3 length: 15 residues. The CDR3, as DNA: TGTGCCAGTAGTATACTGGCGGGTCGGACCGGGGAGCTGTTTTTT. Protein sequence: CASSILAGRTGELFF. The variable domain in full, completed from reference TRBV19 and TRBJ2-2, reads DGGITQSPKYLFRKEGQNVTLSCEQNLNHDAMYWYRQDPGQGLRLIYYSQIVNDFQKGDIAEGYSVSREKKESFPLTVTSAQKNPTAFYLCASSILAGRTGELFFGEGSRLTVL.

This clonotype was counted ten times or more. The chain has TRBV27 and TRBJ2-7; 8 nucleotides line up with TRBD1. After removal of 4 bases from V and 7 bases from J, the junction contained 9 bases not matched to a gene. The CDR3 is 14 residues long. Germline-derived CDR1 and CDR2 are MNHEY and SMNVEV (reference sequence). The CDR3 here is CASSWGAGQGEQYF. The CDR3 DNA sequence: TGTGCCAGCAGTTGGGGTGCAGGACAGGGTGAGCAGTACTTC.

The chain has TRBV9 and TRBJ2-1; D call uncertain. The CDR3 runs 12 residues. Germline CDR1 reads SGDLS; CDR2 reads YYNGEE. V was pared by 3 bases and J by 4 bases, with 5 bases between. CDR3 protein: CASSARYNEQFF. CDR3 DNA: TGTGCCAGCAGCGCCAGATACAATGAGCAGTTCTTC.

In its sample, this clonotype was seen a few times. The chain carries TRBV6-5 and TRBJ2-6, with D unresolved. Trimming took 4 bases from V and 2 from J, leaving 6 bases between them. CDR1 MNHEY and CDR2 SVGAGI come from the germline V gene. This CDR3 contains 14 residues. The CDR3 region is CASSSGPGANVLTF. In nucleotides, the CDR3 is TGTGCCAGCAGTTCTGGTCCTGGGGCCAACGTCCTGACTTTC.

The CDR3 DNA reads as TGTGCCAGCAGTTTGGGGATCGGAGGGACCTACGAGCAGTACTTC. Its translation: CASSLGIGGTYEQYF. The chain joins TRBV12-3 or TRBV12-4 to TRBJ2-7, with TRBD2 as a possible D gene (6 bases). The CDR3 covers 15 residues. V was shortened by 3 bases and J by 2 bases, with 14 bases between the two germline ends.

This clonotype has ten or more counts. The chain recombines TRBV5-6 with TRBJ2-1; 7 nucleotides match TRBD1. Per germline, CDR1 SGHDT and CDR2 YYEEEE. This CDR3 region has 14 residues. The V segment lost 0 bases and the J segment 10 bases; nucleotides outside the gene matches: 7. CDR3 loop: CASSLVSSGGEQFF. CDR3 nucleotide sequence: TGTGCCAGCAGCTTGGTATCCTCAGGGGGAGAGCAGTTCTTC.

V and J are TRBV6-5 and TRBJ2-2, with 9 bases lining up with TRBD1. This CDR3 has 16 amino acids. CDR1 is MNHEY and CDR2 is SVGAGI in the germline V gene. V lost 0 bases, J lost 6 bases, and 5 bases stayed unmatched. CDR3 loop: CASSYSAGQGAGELFF. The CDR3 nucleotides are TGTGCCAGCAGTTACTCGGCGGGACAGGGTGCCGGGGAGCTGTTTTTT.

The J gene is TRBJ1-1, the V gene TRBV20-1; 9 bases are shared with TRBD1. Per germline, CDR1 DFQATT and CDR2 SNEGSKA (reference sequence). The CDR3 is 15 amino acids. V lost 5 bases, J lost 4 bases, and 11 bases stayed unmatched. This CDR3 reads CSAPDRGSRRTEAFF. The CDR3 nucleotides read TGCAGTGCTCCGGACAGGGGTTCTCGTCGCACTGAAGCTTTCTTT.